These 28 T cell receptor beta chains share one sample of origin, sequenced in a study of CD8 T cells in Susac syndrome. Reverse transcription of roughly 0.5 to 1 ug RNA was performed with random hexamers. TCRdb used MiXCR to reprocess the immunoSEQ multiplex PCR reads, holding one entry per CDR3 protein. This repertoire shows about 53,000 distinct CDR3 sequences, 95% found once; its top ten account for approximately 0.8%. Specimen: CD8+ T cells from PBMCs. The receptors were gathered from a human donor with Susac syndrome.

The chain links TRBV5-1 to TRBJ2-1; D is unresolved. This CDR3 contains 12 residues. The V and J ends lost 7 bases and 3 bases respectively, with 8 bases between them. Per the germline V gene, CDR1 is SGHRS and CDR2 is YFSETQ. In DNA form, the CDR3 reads TGCGCCAGCTACAGCGACTACAATGAGCAGTTCTTC. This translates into CASYSDYNEQFF. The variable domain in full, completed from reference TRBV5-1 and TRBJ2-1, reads KAGVTQTPRYLIKTRGQQVTLSCSPISGHRSVSWYQQTPGQGLQFLFEYFSETQRNKGNFPGRFSGRQFSNSRSEMNVSTLELGDSALYLCASYSDYNEQFFGPGTRLTVL.

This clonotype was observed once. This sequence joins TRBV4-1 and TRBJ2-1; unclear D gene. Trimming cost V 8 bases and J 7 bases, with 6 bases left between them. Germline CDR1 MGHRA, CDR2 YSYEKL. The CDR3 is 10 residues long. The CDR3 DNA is TGCGCCAGCTTCGGGAATGAGCAGTTCTTC. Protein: CASFGNEQFF.

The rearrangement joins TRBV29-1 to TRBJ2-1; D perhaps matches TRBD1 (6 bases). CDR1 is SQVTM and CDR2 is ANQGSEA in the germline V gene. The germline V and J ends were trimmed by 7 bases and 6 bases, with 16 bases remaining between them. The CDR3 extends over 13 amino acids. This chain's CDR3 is CSAGDTLVNEQFF. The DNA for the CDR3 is TGCAGCGCTGGGGACACTCTGGTCAATGAGCAGTTCTTC.

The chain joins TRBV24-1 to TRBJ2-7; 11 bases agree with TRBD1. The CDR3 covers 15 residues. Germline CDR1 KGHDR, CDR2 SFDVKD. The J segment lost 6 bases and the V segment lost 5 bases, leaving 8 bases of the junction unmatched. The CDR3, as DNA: TGTGCCACCAGTGGTGACCGGGACAGGGGGATCGAGCAGTACTTC. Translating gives CATSGDRDRGIEQYF.

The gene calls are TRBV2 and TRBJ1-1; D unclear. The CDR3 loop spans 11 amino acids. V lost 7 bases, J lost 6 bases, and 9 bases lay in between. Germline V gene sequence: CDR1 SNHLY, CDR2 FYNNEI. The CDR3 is CASNARPEAFF. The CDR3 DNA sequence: TGTGCCAGCAACGCCCGCCCTGAAGCTTTCTTT. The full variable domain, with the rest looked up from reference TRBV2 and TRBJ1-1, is EPEVTQTPSHQVTQMGQEVILRCVPISNHLYFYWYRQILGQKVEFLVSFYNNEISEKSEIFDDQFSVERPDGSNFTLKIRSTKLEDSAMYFCASNARPEAFFGQGTRLTVV.

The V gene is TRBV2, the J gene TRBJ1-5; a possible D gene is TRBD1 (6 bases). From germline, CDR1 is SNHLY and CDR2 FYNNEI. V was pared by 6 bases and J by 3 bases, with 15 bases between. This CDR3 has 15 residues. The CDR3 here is CASSGLRDTNQPQHF. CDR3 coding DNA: TGTGCCAGCAGCGGACTCCGGGACACCAATCAGCCCCAGCATTTT.

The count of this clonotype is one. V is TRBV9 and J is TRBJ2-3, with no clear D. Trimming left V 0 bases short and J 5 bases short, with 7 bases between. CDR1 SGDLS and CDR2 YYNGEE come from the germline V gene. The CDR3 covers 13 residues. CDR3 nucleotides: TGTGCCAGCAGCGTAGTTGGGAAAGATACGCAGTATTTT. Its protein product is CASSVVGKDTQYF.

For the CDR3, the DNA is TGCAGTGCTACCCCGGACGGGAGAGGCTACGAGCAGTACTTC. It yields the protein CSATPDGRGYEQYF. This chain connects TRBV20-1 to TRBJ2-7, with a weak D call TRBD2 (6 bases). This CDR3 comprises 14 residues. V gave up 4 bases and J gave up 3 bases, with 16 bases separating them. Germline V gives CDR1 DFQATT, CDR2 SNEGSKA (reference sequence).

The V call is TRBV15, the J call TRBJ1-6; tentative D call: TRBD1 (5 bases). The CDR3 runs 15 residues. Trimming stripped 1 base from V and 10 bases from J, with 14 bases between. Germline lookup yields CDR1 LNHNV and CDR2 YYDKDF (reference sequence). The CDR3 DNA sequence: TGTGCCACCAGCAGAGCGAGGGGATCCGGGTCACCCCTCCACTTT. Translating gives CATSRARGSGSPLHF.

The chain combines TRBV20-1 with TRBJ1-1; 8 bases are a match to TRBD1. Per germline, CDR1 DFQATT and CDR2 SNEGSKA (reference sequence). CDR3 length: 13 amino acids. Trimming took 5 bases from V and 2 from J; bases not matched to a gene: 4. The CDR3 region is CSAETGVNTEAFF. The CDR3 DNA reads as TGCAGTGCTGAGACAGGGGTTAACACTGAAGCTTTCTTT.

The CDR3 DNA is TGCAGTGCTAGATTCGGGGGGGGCTCGGAGACCCAGTACTTC. It specifies CSARFGGGSETQYF. The V and J genes are TRBV20-1 and TRBJ2-5, with 8 bases identical to TRBD2. Germline V gives CDR1 DFQATT, CDR2 SNEGSKA (reference sequence). The trim removed 2 bases at V and 5 bases at J, leaving 7 bases unmatched. CDR3 length: 14 residues.

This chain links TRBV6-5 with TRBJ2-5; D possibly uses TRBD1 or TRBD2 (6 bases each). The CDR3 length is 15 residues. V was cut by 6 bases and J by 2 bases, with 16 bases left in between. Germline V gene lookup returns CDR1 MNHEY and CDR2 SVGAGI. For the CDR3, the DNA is TGTGCCAGCAGGGCCCGTCGGGGGCGGCAAGAGACCCAGTACTTC. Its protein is CASRARRGRQETQYF.

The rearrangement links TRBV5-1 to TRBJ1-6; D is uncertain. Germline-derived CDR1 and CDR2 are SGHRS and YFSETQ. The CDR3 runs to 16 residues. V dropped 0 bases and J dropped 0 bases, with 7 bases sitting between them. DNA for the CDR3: TGCGCCAGCAGCTTGGTCTGGAGCTCCTATAATTCACCCCTCCACTTT. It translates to CASSLVWSSYNSPLHF.

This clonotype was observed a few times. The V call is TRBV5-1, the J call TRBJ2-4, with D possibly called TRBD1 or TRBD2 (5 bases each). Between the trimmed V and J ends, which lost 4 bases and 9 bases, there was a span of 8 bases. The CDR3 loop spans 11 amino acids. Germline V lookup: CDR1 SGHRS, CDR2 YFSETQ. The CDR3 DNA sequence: TGCGCCAGCAGCGACGGGACCATTCAGTACTTC. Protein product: CASSDGTIQYF.

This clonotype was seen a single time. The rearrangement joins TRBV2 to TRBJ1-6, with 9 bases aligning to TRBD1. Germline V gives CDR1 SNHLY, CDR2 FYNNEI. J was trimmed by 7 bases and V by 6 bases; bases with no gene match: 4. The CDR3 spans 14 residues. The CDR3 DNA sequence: TGTGCCAGCAGGGGGGGACAGGGCAATTCACCCCTCCACTTT. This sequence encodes CASRGGQGNSPLHF.

CDR3 sequence: CASSQEDRQNIQYF. CDR3 coding DNA: TGCGCCAGCAGCCAAGAGGACAGGCAAAACATTCAGTACTTC. The chain links TRBV4-1 to TRBJ2-4; 7 positions match TRBD1. With 0 bases clipped from V and 5 bases from J, the junction kept 1 base outside the gene matches. The CDR3 is 14 residues long. The V gene's germline CDR1 is MGHRA and CDR2 YSYEKL.

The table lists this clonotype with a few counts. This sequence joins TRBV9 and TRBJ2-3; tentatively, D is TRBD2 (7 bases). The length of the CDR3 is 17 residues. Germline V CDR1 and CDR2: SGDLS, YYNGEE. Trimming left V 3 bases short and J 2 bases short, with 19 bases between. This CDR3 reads CASSDSSTGGPTDTQYF. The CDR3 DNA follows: TGTGCCAGCAGCGACTCCTCCACGGGGGGCCCCACAGATACGCAGTATTTT.

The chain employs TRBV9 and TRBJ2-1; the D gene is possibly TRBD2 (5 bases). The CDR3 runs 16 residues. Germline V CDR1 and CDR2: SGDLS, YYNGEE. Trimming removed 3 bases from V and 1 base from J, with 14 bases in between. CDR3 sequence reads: CASSARGSTSYNEQFF. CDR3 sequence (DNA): TGTGCCAGCAGCGCCCGAGGGTCCACTTCCTACAATGAGCAGTTCTTC.

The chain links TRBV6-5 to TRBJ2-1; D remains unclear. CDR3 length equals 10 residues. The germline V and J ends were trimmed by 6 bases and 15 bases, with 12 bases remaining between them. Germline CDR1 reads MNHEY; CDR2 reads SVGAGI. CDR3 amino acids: CASSITIRFF. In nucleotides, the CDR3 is TGTGCCAGCAGCATAACAATTCGGTTCTTC.

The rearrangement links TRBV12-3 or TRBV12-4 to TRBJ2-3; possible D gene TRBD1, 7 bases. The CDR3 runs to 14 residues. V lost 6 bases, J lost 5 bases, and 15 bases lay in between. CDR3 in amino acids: CASSQGGTGDTQYF. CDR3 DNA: TGTGCCAGCAGCCAGGGGGGCACGGGAGATACGCAGTATTTT.

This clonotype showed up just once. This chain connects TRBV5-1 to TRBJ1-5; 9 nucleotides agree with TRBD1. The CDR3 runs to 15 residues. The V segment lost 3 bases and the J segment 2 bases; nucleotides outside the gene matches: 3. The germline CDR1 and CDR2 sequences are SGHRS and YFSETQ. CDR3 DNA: TGCGCCAGCAGCTCGGGACAGGGCGGCAATCAGCCCCAGCATTTT. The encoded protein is CASSSGQGGNQPQHF.

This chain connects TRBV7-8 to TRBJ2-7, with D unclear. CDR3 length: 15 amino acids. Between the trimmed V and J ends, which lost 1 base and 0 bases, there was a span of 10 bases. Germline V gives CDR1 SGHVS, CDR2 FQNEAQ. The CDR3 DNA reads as TGTGCCAGCAGCTTAGAAGCGACCCCCTCCTACGAGCAGTACTTC. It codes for CASSLEATPSYEQYF.

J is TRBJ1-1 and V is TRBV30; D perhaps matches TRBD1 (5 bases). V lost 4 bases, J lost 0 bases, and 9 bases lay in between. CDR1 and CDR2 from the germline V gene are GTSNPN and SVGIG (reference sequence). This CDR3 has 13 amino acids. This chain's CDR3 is CAWTMTVNTEAFF. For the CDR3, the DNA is TGTGCCTGGACTATGACAGTGAACACTGAAGCTTTCTTT.

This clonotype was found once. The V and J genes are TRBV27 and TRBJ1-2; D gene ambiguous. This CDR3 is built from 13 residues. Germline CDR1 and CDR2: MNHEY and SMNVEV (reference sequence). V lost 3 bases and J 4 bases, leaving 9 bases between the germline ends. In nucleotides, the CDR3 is TGTGCCAGCAGTTTCCGGACGGGCTATGGCTACACCTTC. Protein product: CASSFRTGYGYTF.

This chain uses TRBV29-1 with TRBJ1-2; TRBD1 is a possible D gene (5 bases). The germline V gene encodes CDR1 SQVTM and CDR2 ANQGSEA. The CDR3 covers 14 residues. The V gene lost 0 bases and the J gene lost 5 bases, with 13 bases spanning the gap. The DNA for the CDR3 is TGCAGCGTTGAAGATAATACGGCAGGGTATGGCTACACCTTC. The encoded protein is CSVEDNTAGYGYTF.

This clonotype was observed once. The CDR3 DNA sequence: TGCAGCGTTGGGCCGAGCTACGAGCAGTACTTC. This sequence encodes CSVGPSYEQYF. The rearrangement links TRBV29-1 to TRBJ2-7; D ambiguous. This CDR3 region has 11 residues. Germline-derived CDR1 and CDR2 are SQVTM and ANQGSEA. V shed 4 bases and J shed 3 bases, with 7 bases lying between them.

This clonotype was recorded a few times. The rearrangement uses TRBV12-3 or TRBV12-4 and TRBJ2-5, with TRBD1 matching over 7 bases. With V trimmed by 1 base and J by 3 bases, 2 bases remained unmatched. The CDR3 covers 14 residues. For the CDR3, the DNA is TGTGCCAGCAGTTTAGGAGGGGGCGAAGAGACCCAGTACTTC. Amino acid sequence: CASSLGGGEETQYF.

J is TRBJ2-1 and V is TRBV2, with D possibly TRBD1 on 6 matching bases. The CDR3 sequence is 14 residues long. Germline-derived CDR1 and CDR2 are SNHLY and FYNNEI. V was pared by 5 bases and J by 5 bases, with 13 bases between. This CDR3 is CASSRWGPNNEQFF. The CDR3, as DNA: TGTGCCAGCAGTCGGTGGGGGCCGAACAATGAGCAGTTCTTC.